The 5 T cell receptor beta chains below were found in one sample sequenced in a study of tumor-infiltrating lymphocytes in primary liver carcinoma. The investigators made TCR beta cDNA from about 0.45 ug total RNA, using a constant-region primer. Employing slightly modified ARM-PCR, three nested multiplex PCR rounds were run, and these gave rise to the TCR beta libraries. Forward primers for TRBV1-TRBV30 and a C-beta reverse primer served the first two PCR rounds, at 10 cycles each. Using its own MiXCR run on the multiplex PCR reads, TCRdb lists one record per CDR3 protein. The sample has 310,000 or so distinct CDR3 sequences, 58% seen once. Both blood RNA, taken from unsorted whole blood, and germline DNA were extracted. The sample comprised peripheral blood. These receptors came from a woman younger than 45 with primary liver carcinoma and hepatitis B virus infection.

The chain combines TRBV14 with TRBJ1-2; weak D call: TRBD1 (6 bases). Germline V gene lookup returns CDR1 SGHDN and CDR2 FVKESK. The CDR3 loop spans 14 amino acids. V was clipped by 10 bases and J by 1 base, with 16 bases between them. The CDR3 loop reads CATDPGQFNYGYTF. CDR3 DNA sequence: TGTGCCACCGACCCCGGACAGTTTAACTATGGCTACACCTTC.

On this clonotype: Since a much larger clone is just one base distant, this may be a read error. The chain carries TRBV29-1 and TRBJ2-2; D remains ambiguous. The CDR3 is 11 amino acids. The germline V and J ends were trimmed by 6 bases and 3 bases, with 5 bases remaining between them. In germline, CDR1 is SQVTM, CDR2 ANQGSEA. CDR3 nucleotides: TGCAGCGTGCAGCACACCGGGGAGCTGTTTTTT. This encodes CSVQHTGELFF.

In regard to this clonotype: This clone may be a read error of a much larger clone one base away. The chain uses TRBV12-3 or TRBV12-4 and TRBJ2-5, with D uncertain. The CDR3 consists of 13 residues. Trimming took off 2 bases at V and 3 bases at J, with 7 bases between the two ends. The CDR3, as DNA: TGTGCCAGCAGTTTATGGGCAAAAGAGACCCAGTACTTC. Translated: CASSLWAKETQYF.

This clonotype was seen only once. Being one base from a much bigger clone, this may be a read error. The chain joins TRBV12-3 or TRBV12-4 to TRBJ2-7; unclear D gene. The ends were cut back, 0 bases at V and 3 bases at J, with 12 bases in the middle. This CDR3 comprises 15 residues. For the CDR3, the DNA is TGTGCCAGCAGTTTAGCGACGTACTTTATCTACGAGCAGTACTTC. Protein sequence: CASSLATYFIYEQYF.

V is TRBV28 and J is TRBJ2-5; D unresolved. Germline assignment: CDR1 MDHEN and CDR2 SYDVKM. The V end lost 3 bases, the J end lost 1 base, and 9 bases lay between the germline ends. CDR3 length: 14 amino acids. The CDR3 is CASSLSLFQETQYF. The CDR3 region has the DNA TGTGCCAGCAGTTTGTCCCTATTCCAAGAGACCCAGTACTTC. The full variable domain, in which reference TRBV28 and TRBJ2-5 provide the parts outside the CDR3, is DVKVTQSSRYLVKRTGEKVFLECVQDMDHENMFWYRQDPGLGLRLIYFSYDVKMKEKGDIPEGYSVSREKKERFSLILESASTNQTSMYLCASSLSLFQETQYFGPGTRLLVL.